The sequence of this TCR beta chain was determined in a study of blood T cell repertoires in COVID-19. Whole-study context: Both acute and convalescent COVID-19 samples were obtained from the United States, Italy and Spain. Nucleic acid was either cDNA or gDNA, and it came from T cells, B-cell-depleted T cells, or PBMCs.

Germline CDR1 and CDR2: SGHDT and YYEEEE. Deletions cut 4 bases from V and 2 bases from J, with 12 bases between. The CDR3 is 15 amino acids. In the original processing: It was from reference gene primer amplification that nucleated cell counts were estimated. Some clones are missing from TCRdb's copy, which holds only in-frame ones; the method was immunoSEQ multiplex PCR. From that table come the V and J calls and clone size; the DNA was used to work out D and trimming. The data contain 250,000 to 300,000 clones, 75% to 90% of them singletons. The receptor's source is a man aged 45-65 years with acute or convalescent COVID-19. Specimen: peripheral blood. The chain is built from TRBV5-6 and TRBJ2-2; TRBD1 might be the D (5 bases). CDR3: CASSRQGANTGELFF. DNA for the CDR3: TGTGCCAGCAGCCGGCAGGGCGCCAACACCGGGGAGCTGTTTTTT.